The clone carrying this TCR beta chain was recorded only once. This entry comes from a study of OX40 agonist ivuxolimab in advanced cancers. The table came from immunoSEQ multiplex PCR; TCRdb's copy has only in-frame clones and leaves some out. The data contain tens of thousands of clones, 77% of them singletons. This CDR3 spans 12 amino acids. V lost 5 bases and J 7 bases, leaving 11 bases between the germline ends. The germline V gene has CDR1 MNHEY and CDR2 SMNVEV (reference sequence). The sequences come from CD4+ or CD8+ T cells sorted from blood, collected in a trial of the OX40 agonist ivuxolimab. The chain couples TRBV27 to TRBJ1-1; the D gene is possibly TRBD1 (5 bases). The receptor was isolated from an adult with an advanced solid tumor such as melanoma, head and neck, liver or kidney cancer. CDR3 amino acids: CASSGSGSEAFF. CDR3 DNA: TGTGCCAGCAGTGGGTCAGGGAGTGAAGCTTTCTTT.